The 10 T cell receptor beta chains listed next were all sequenced from one sample in a study of persistence of HIV-infected CD4 T cells. Cells were stimulated with CMV-infected fibroblast lysates at about 9.4 ug/mL. CD40L-negative CD69-negative CD45RO-high memory CD4+ T cells were sorted as populations depleted of antigen-responding cells. The antigens of these receptors remain unknown. This was the immunoSEQ version 4 assay in survey mode. The method was immunoSEQ multiplex PCR; TCRdb's version includes in-frame clones alone and lacks a portion of them. This table has tens of thousands of clones, roughly 80% appearing once. The starting material was CD4+ T cells sorted from PBMCs after roughly 18-hour stimulation, obtained from a patient who received antiretroviral therapy. The receptor set was obtained from an adult woman with HIV who was CMV-seropositive.

The V gene is TRBV6-5, the J gene TRBJ1-6, with D possibly being TRBD1 (5 bases). This CDR3 comprises 13 residues. V was shortened by 7 bases and J by 8 bases, with 12 bases between the two germline ends. Germline V lookup: CDR1 MNHEY, CDR2 SVGAGI. The CDR3 bases are TGTGCCAGCACTGGTAGGGGTGATTCACCCCTCCACTTT. It codes for CASTGRGDSPLHF.

The chain is built from TRBV4-2 and TRBJ2-3; 10 positions match TRBD2. The CDR3 length is 20 residues. Looked up from germline, CDR1 is LGHNA and CDR2 is YNFKEQ. J gave up 2 bases and V 1 base, and 15 bases lay outside the gene matches. CDR3 in amino acids: CASSQGSGWELAGVTDTQYF. CDR3 coding DNA: TGTGCCAGCAGCCAAGGTTCGGGCTGGGAGCTAGCGGGGGTCACAGATACGCAGTATTTT.

The chain couples TRBV4-2 to TRBJ1-1, with D uncertain. CDR1 and CDR2 from the germline V gene are LGHNA and YNFKEQ. V was clipped by 3 bases and J by 1 base, with 15 bases between them. This CDR3 comprises 16 residues. The CDR3: CASSQGTVSTNTEAFF. The CDR3 nucleotides are TGTGCCAGCAGCCAGGGAACCGTGTCTACGAACACTGAAGCTTTCTTT.

This clone has only a few counts. The J gene is TRBJ1-6, the V gene TRBV29-1; 9 nucleotides agree with TRBD1. The junction had 5 bases not matched to a gene; V was cut back by 6 bases and J by 5 bases. This CDR3 contains 14 residues. In germline, CDR1 is SQVTM, CDR2 ANQGSEA. CDR3 residues: CSVTTGGDNSPLHF. The CDR3 DNA sequence: TGCAGCGTGACGACAGGGGGGGATAATTCACCCCTCCACTTT.

This clone was seen only once. The chain employs TRBV5-1 and TRBJ1-4; no firm D call. The CDR3 loop spans 13 amino acids. Germline V gene sequence: CDR1 SGHRS, CDR2 YFSETQ. Trimming removed 1 base at V and 3 bases at J, with 4 bases between. CDR3 residues: CASSLHPNEKLFF. The CDR3 DNA reads TGCGCCAGCAGCTTGCATCCTAATGAAAAACTGTTTTTT.

V usage is TRBV21-1 and J usage is TRBJ1-6; TRBD1, the table's D call, lacks a check against the DNA. TRBV21-1 is a pseudogene. The CDR3 sequence is 16 residues long. In DNA form, the CDR3 reads TGTGCCAGCAGACCCGACAGTCCCCACTTCTATTCACCCCTCCACTTT. This encodes CASRPDSPHFYSPLHF.

This sequence joins TRBV19 and TRBJ1-4; TRBD1 matches at 11 bases. There are 15 residues in the CDR3. Germline trimming cut 2 bases from V and 10 bases from J; bases unmatched to any gene: 6. The germline V gene encodes CDR1 LNHDA and CDR2 SQIVND (reference sequence). CDR3 in amino acids: CASSILRTGGGKLFF. The CDR3 bases are TGTGCCAGTAGTATACTCCGGACAGGGGGCGGAAAACTGTTTTTT.

V and J are TRBV7-9 and TRBJ2-1; 7 bases are shared with TRBD1. After removal of 3 bases from V and 0 bases from J, the junction contained 8 bases not matched to a gene. Germline loops: CDR1 SEHNR, CDR2 FQNEAQ (reference sequence). The length of the CDR3 is 17 residues. CDR3 DNA: TGTGCCAGCAGCTTGACCTGGGACAGCAACTCCTACAATGAGCAGTTCTTC. Residues: CASSLTWDSNSYNEQFF.

This clone was detected only a few times. The chain is built from TRBV3-1 (or the pseudogene TRBV3-2) and TRBJ1-1; D unclear. There are 14 residues in the CDR3. Between the trimmed V and J ends, which lost 1 base and 4 bases, there was a span of 10 bases. Germline V gene sequence: CDR1 LGHDT, CDR2 YNNKEL (reference sequence). The CDR3 here is CASSQGRPTTEAFF. The CDR3 coding sequence is TGTGCCAGCAGCCAAGGACGGCCAACCACTGAAGCTTTCTTT.

The V and J genes are TRBV5-6 and TRBJ2-7; D assignment may be TRBD1 or TRBD2 (5 bases each). This CDR3 has 14 amino acids. The germline V gene has CDR1 SGHDT and CDR2 YYEEEE. V lost 4 bases and J lost 3, with 14 bases in between. CDR3 DNA sequence: TGTGCCAGCAGCCCCCGGGACCGATTCTACGAGCAGTACTTC. This encodes CASSPRDRFYEQYF.